The source of this T cell receptor (beta chain) is a study of CD8+ T cells in alopecia areata. Study at large: It was oral tofacitinib, at 5 to 10 mg twice daily, that treated patients received. Study-wide findings and caveats: The study found that many expanded lesional clones persisted in scalp and blood during tofacitinib.

The treatment was: oral pan-JAK inhibitor, 5-10 mg twice daily. The investigators collected lesional scalp punch biopsies and peripheral blood from alopecia areata patients. Details on this clone: The antigen is unknown.

Trimming shortened V by 5 bases and J by 3 bases, and 6 bases separated the two germline ends. Germline V gene data show CDR1 as SGDLS and CDR2 as YYNGEE. This CDR3 is 12 amino acids long. Extraction of RNA preceded its reverse transcription into cDNA, which served as the sequencing template. TCRdb keeps only in-frame clones here, not all; method: immunoSEQ multiplex PCR. The sample includes 150,000 to 200,000 clones, around three fifths of them seen just once. The clonotype was recovered from a human donor with alopecia areata. Sequencing was performed on CD4+ T cells sorted from blood, taken around week 49, from a patient treated with tofacitinib. This chain uses TRBV9 with TRBJ2-1; D remains ambiguous. CDR3 region: CASSSGYNEQFF. The CDR3 bases are TGTGCCAGCAGTTCTGGCTACAATGAGCAGTTCTTC.